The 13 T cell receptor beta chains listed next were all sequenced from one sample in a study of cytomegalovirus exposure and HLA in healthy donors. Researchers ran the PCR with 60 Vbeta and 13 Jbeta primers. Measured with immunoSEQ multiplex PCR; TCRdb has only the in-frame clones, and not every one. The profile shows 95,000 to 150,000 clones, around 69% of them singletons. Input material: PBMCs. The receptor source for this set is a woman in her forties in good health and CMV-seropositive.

The CDR3 spells CAEQEDLYEQYF. In nucleotides, the CDR3 is TGTGCCGAGCAGGAGGACCTCTACGAGCAGTACTTC. The rearrangement links TRBV6-5 to TRBJ2-7, with D perhaps TRBD2 (5 bases). The ends were cut back, 11 bases at V and 3 bases at J, with 14 bases in the middle. This CDR3 is 12 amino acids long. Germline CDR1 is MNHEY and CDR2 is SVGAGI.

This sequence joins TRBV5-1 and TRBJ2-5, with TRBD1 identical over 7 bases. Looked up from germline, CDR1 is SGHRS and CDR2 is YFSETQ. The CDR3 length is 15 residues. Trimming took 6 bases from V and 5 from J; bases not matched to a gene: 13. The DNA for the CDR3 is TGCGCCAGCACCCTGACAGGGAACGGTGGGGAGACCCAGTACTTC. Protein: CASTLTGNGGETQYF.

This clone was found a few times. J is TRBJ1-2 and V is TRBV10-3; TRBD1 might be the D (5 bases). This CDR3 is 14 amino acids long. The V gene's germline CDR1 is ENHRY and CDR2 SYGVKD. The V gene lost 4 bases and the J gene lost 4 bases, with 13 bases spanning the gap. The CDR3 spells CAISGAGEIYGYTF. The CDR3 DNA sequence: TGTGCCATCAGTGGGGCGGGGGAGATCTATGGCTACACCTTC.

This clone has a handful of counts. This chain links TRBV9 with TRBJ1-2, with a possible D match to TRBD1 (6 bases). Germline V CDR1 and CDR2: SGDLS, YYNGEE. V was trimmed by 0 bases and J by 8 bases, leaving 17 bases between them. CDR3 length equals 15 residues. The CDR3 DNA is TGTGCCAGCAGCGTAGCTCCTAGACAGGAAGGGGGCTACACCTTC. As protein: CASSVAPRQEGGYTF.

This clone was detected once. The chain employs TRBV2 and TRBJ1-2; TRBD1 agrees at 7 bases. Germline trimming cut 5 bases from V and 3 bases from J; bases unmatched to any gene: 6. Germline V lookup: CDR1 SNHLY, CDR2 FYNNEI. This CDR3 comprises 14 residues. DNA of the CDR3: TGTGCCAGCAGTTTCCCAGGACAGGACTATGGCTACACCTTC. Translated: CASSFPGQDYGYTF.

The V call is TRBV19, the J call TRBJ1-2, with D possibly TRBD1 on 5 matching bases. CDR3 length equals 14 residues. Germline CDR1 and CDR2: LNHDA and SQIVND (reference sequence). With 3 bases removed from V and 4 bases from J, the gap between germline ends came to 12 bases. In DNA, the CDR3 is TGTGCCAGTAGTATCTCGGGACTGCCCTATGGCTACACCTTC. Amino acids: CASSISGLPYGYTF.

CDR3 sequence reads: CASSSGGTGVADTQYF. The CDR3 DNA reads as TGTGCCAGCAGCTCAGGGGGGACAGGGGTGGCAGATACGCAGTATTTT. The J gene is TRBJ2-3, the V gene TRBV7-8; 10 bases are shared with TRBD1. V gave up 4 bases and J gave up 4 bases; unmatched junction bases: 8. The CDR3 sequence is 16 residues long. Germline V gene lookup returns CDR1 SGHVS and CDR2 FQNEAQ. Variable domain in full (rest from reference TRBV7-8 and TRBJ2-3): GAGVSQSPRYKVAKRGQDVALRCDPISGHVSLFWYQQALGQGPEFLTYFQNEAQLDKSGLPSDRFFAERPEGSVSTLKIQRTQQEDSAVYLCASSSGGTGVADTQYFGPGTRLTVL.

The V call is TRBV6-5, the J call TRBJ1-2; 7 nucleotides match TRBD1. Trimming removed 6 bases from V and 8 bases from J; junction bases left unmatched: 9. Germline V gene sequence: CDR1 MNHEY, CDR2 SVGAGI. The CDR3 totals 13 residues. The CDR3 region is CASSPDRVGGYTF. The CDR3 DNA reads TGTGCCAGCAGCCCCGACAGGGTTGGGGGCTACACCTTC.

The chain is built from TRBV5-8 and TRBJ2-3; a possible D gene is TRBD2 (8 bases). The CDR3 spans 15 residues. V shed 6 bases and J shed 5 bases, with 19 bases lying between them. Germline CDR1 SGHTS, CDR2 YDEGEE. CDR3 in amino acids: CASTAGQAGGDTQYF. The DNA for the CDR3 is TGTGCCAGCACCGCTGGACAGGCGGGAGGAGATACGCAGTATTTT.

The CDR3 nucleotides read TGTGCCAGCAGCCCAGGGGGGGAGCAGTTCTTC. It specifies CASSPGGEQFF. The V call is TRBV7-7, the J call TRBJ2-1; TRBD1 is a possible D gene (7 bases). This CDR3 is 11 amino acids long. Looked up from germline, CDR1 is SSHAT and CDR2 is FNYEAQ (reference sequence). The germline V and J ends were trimmed by 5 bases and 10 bases, with 9 bases remaining between them.

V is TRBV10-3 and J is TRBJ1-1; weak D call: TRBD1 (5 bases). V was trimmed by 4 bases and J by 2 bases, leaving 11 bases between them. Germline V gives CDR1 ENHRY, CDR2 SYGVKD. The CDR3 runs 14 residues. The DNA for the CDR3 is TGTGCCATCAGTGCCCCAGGGCTTAACACTGAAGCTTTCTTT. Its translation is CAISAPGLNTEAFF.

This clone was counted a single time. CDR3 sequence reads: CASSPDRVDYGYTF. The CDR3 DNA reads as TGTGCCAGCTCACCAGACAGGGTAGACTATGGCTACACCTTC. The V and J genes are TRBV18 and TRBJ1-2; 7 bases fit TRBD1. Germline V gene data show CDR1 as KGHSH and CDR2 as LQKENI. V shed 2 bases and J 3 bases; nucleotides not matched to a gene: 3. The CDR3 has 14 amino acids.

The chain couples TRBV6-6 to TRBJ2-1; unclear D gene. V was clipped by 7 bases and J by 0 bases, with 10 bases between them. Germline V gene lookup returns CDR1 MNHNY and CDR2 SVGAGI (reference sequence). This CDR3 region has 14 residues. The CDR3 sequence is CASKSESSYNEQFF. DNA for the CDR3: TGTGCCAGCAAGTCCGAGAGCTCCTACAATGAGCAGTTCTTC.